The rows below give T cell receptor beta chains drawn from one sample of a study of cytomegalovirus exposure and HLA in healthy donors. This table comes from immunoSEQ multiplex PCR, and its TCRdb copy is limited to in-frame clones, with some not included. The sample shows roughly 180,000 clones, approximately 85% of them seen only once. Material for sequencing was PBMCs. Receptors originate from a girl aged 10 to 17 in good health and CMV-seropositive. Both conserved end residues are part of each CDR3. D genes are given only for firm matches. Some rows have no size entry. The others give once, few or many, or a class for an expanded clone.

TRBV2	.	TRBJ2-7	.	TGTGCCAGCAGTGAGGAGTCCAGCGTGGGGGGAGAGTACTTC	CASSEESSVGGEYF
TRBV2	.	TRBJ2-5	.	TGCACCTCGACCACTGAGGCTAAAGAGACCCAGTACTTC	CTSTTEAKETQYF
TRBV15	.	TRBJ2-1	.	TGTGCCACCAGACGGAACCTTACAGGGAAGTCCTACAATGAGCAGTTCTTC	CATRRNLTGKSYNEQFF
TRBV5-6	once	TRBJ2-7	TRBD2	TGTGCCAGCGCAGCGGGGACCACCTACGAGCAGTACTTC	CASAAGTTYEQYF
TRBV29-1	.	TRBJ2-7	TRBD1	TGCAGCGTTGGGGGACAGACCTACGAGCAGTACTTC	CSVGGQTYEQYF
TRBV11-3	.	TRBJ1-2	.	TGTGCCAGCAGCTTAGGACAGATCTATGGCTACACCTTC	CASSLGQIYGYTF
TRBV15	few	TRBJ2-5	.	TGTGCCACCAGCAGAGGTCCTACGGAAGAGACCCAGTACTTC	CATSRGPTEETQYF
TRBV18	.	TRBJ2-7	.	TGTGCCAGCTCACCATCAGGTAGGACCTACGAGCAGTACTTC	CASSPSGRTYEQYF
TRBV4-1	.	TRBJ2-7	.	TGCGCCAGCAGCCAGGGTGAAGACCAGGGTTACTACGAGCAGTACTTC	CASSQGEDQGYYEQYF
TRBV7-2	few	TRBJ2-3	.	TGTGCCAGCAGCTATCACACAGATACGCAGTATTTT	CASSYHTDTQYF
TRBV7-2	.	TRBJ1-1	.	TGTGCCAGCAGCTTAGATGGGGGGGCGATTACTGAAGCTTTCTTT	CASSLDGGAITEAFF
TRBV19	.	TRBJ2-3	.	TGTGCCAGTAGTAGAGGACTCTCTACTACAGATACGCAGTATTTT	CASSRGLSTTDTQYF
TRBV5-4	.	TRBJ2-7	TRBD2	TGTGCCAGCAGCTTGGGTAGCGGGGGGCCCTACGAGCAGTACTTC	CASSLGSGGPYEQYF
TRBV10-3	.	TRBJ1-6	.	TGTGCCATCAGCGCCCGGGACTCCAATTCACCCCTCCACTTT	CAISARDSNSPLHF
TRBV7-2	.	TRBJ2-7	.	TGTGCCAGCAGACCCCTCGCAGGATCAGGCGAGCAGTACTTC	CASRPLAGSGEQYF
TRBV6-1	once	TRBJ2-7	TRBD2	TGTGCCAGCAGTGATAGTCTAGCGGGGGCCTACGAGCAGTACTTC	CASSDSLAGAYEQYF
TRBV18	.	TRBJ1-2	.	TGTGCCAGCTCACCCCAGGGGATTCTCCATGGCTACACCTTC	CASSPQGILHGYTF
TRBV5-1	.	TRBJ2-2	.	TGCGCCAGCAGCCCAAAGGCGGGTCCCGGGGAGCTGTTTTTT	CASSPKAGPGELFF
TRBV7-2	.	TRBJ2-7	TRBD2	TGTGCCAGCAGCTTAGGCCCCGGACTAGCGGGATTCGAGCAGTACTTC	CASSLGPGLAGFEQYF
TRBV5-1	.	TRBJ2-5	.	TGCGCCAGCAGAGCTGGACAGCCGAACCAAGAGACCCAGTACTTC	CASRAGQPNQETQYF
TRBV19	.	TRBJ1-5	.	TGTGCCAGTAGCCCCCCACAGGGAGATCAGCCCCAGCATTTT	CASSPPQGDQPQHF
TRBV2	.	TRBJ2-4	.	TGTGCCAGCAGTGGTGGTTCCCTAGGCATTCAGTACTTC	CASSGGSLGIQYF
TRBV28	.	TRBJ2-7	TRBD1	TGTGCCAGCAGTTTCTTCCGGGACAGGGATTCCTACGAGCAGTACTTC	CASSFFRDRDSYEQYF
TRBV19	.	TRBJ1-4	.	TGTGCCAGTAGACTGACAGCCTCAGGTGAAAAACTGTTTTTT	CASRLTASGEKLFF
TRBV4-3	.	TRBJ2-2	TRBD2	TGCGCCAGCAGCCAAGATTTGGCTAGCGGGGGGGCGGCCGGGGAGCTGTTTTTT	CASSQDLASGGAAGELFF
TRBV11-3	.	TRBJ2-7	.	TGTGCCAGCAGCCTCAGCTCCTACGAGCAGTACTTC	CASSLSSYEQYF
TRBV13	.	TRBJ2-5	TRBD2	TGTGCCAGCAGCTCCCCCAGCGGGGGGGTCCAAGAGACCCAGTACTTC	CASSSPSGGVQETQYF
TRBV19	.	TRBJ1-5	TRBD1	TGTGCCAGTAGGGACCCGGGACAGGGTTACAATCAGCCCCAGCATTTT	CASRDPGQGYNQPQHF
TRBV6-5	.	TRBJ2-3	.	TGTGCCAGCAGTTCCCGGGTCTTTCCTAGCACAGATACGCAGTATTTT	CASSSRVFPSTDTQYF
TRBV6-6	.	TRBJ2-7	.	TGTGCCAGCAGTTACCGGGACATTTCCTACGAGCAGTACTTC	CASSYRDISYEQYF
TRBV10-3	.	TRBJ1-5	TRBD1	TGTGCCATCGCGTCAGGGGGACAGCCCCAGCATTTT	CAIASGGQPQHF
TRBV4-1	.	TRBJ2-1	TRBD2	TGCGCCAGCAGCCCCGTAGCGGGGGGGCCAAGAGAGCAGTTCTTC	CASSPVAGGPREQFF
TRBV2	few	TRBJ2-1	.	TGTGCCAGCAGTGGAGGCCTAGCGAGCTCCTACAATGAGCAGTTCTTC	CASSGGLASSYNEQFF
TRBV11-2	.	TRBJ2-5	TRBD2	TGTGCCAGCAGCTGGGGGGGGCAAGAGACCCAGTACTTC	CASSWGGQETQYF
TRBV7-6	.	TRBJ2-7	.	TGTGCCAGCAGCTTAGATTCAGGCTTCTCCTACGAGCAGTACTTC	CASSLDSGFSYEQYF